These 22 T cell receptor beta chains were all obtained from the same sample, sequenced in a study of blood T cell repertoires in COVID-19. TCRdb's table, derived via immunoSEQ multiplex PCR, lists solely in-frame clones and lacks some. This sample carries 340,000 or so clones, around 80% of them seen once, and the ten largest clones take 2.5% to 3%. The sample taken for sequencing was peripheral blood. The receptors come from a man younger than 40 with active or convalescent COVID-19.

The chain couples TRBV14 to TRBJ2-7, with a weak D call TRBD2 (6 bases). The CDR3 covers 15 residues. Germline V gene sequence: CDR1 SGHDN, CDR2 FVKESK. The V end was cut by 5 bases, the J end by 3 bases, with 17 bases between. The CDR3 DNA sequence: TGTGCCAGCAGCTCTTTGTGGCAGGGAGGCTACGAGCAGTACTTC. This encodes CASSSLWQGGYEQYF.

The chain joins TRBV4-3 to TRBJ2-7; 8 bases match TRBD2. Germline V gives CDR1 LGHNA, CDR2 YSLEER. This CDR3 has 17 amino acids. V lost 0 bases and J lost 3; bases outside the gene matches: 10. CDR3 sequence (DNA): TGCGCCAGCAGCCAAGAAACTGTAAGCGGGAGAGACTACGAGCAGTACTTC. Its translation: CASSQETVSGRDYEQYF.

The chain combines TRBV11-3 with TRBJ1-1, with a possible D match to TRBD1 (6 bases). Between the trimmed V and J ends, which lost 2 bases and 7 bases, there was a span of 11 bases. CDR3 length: 13 amino acids. The germline gives CDR1 SGHNT, CDR2 YENEEA. The CDR3 nucleotides are TGTGCCAGCAGCTTATCGACAGGTTTTGAAGCTTTCTTT. Translating gives CASSLSTGFEAFF.

The V call is TRBV11-3, the J call TRBJ1-6, with 9 bases identical to TRBD1. Germline assignment: CDR1 SGHNT and CDR2 YENEEA. Trimming at V came to 3 bases and at J to 12 bases, leaving 21 bases not matched to a gene. CDR3 length: 19 residues. The CDR3 loop is CASSLVTGTGLDHEGPLHF. CDR3 bases: TGTGCCAGCAGCTTGGTTACCGGGACAGGGTTAGACCATGAAGGACCCCTCCACTTT.

The V call is TRBV25-1, the J call TRBJ1-3, with TRBD1 as a possible D gene (5 bases). Deletions cut 2 bases from V and 2 bases from J, with 7 bases between. CDR3 length: 14 residues. The V gene's germline CDR1 is MGHDK and CDR2 SYGVNS. The CDR3 sequence: CASSEGGAGNTIYF. The CDR3 bases are TGTGCCAGCAGTGAAGGGGGGGCTGGAAACACCATATATTTT.

This chain joins TRBV6-5 and TRBJ1-5; perhaps TRBD1 as D (5 bases). V was clipped by 5 bases and J by 0 bases, with 8 bases between them. Germline loops: CDR1 MNHEY, CDR2 SVGAGI. The CDR3 is made up of 14 amino acids. The CDR3 here is CASSPDNSNQPQHF. CDR3 sequence (DNA): TGTGCCAGCAGTCCGGACAATAGCAATCAGCCCCAGCATTTT.

The rearrangement links TRBV4-2 to TRBJ1-2, with 9 bases aligning to TRBD1. Unmatched junction bases numbered 5, after V lost 0 bases and J lost 6 bases. The CDR3 length is 15 residues. Germline CDR1 LGHNA, CDR2 YNFKEQ. CDR3: CASSQDEGQGNGYTF. As DNA, the CDR3 is TGTGCCAGCAGCCAAGATGAGGGACAGGGAAATGGCTACACCTTC.

This sequence joins TRBV4-3 and TRBJ1-3; 8 positions match TRBD1. The CDR3 spans 14 residues. CDR1 and CDR2 (germline): LGHNA, YSLEER. The junction had 4 bases not matched to a gene; V was cut back by 1 base and J by 8 bases. Here the CDR3 DNA reads TGCGCCAGCAGCCAAGGGGACAGGAGGGACACCATATATTTT. This translates into CASSQGDRRDTIYF.

The genes are TRBV29-1 and TRBJ1-2; D may be TRBD1 (5 bases). V was shortened by 7 bases and J by 1 base, with 7 bases between the two germline ends. In germline, CDR1 is SQVTM, CDR2 ANQGSEA. This CDR3 has 11 residues. The CDR3: CSGRVNYGYTF. The CDR3 DNA sequence: TGCAGCGGCAGGGTTAACTATGGCTACACCTTC.

This chain uses TRBV27 with TRBJ1-2, with D perhaps matching TRBD1 (6 bases). The germline CDR1 and CDR2 sequences are MNHEY and SMNVEV (reference sequence). The length of the CDR3 is 12 residues. Deletions cut 6 bases from V and 2 bases from J, with 7 bases between. CDR3 amino acids: CASSDRNYGYTF. CDR3 coding DNA: TGTGCCAGCAGCGACAGGAACTATGGCTACACCTTC.

The chain employs TRBV25-1 and TRBJ2-3, with 8 positions matching TRBD1. CDR3 length: 15 residues. Per germline, CDR1 MGHDK and CDR2 SYGVNS. V lost 4 bases, J lost 6 bases, and 9 bases stayed unmatched. CDR3 in DNA: TGTGCCAGCAGTGGGGCAGGGGGCGCCGGGGATACGCAGTATTTT. As protein: CASSGAGGAGDTQYF.

The V and J genes are TRBV24-1 and TRBJ2-5; TRBD2 aligns across 9 bases. The V segment lost 10 bases and the J segment 3 bases; nucleotides outside the gene matches: 14. CDR1 and CDR2 (germline): KGHDR, SFDVKD. The CDR3 has 16 residues. The CDR3 protein is CATMGTASGAKETQYF. CDR3 sequence (DNA): TGTGCCACAATGGGGACGGCTAGCGGGGCCAAAGAGACCCAGTACTTC.

The chain employs TRBV4-2 and TRBJ2-7; TRBD2 matches at 13 bases. V gave up 5 bases and J gave up 5 bases; unmatched junction bases: 6. The germline V gene has CDR1 LGHNA and CDR2 YNFKEQ. The CDR3 loop spans 15 amino acids. The CDR3 bases are TGTGCCAGCAGCAAGGAAGGACTAGCGGGGGACGAGCAGTACTTC. This encodes CASSKEGLAGDEQYF.

The sample holds one count of this clone. J is TRBJ2-3 and V is TRBV30; maybe TRBD1 (5 bases). The V gene's germline CDR1 is GTSNPN and CDR2 SVGIG (reference sequence). V lost 0 bases and J lost 8, with 15 bases in between. The CDR3 covers 14 residues. The CDR3 loop reads CAWSVGPRAATQYF. CDR3 DNA: TGTGCCTGGAGTGTAGGGCCCAGGGCGGCTACGCAGTATTTT.

This sequence joins TRBV14 and TRBJ2-7, with TRBD2 matching 10 bases. Per the germline V gene, CDR1 is SGHDN and CDR2 is FVKESK. The trim removed 4 bases at V and 6 bases at J, leaving 6 bases unmatched. This CDR3 has 14 amino acids. The CDR3 DNA is TGTGCCAGCAGCCCGGGACTAGCGTGGGGCGAGCAGTACTTC. The encoded protein is CASSPGLAWGEQYF.

V usage is TRBV5-6 and J usage is TRBJ2-7, with 8 positions matching TRBD1. Losses at the gene ends were 5 bases for V and 8 bases for J; bases not matched to a gene: 15. This CDR3 is 15 amino acids long. Germline V lookup: CDR1 SGHDT, CDR2 YYEEEE. CDR3 DNA: TGTGCCAGCAGTCCTCTTACCGGGACAGGAGGCAAGCAGTACTTC. Translating gives CASSPLTGTGGKQYF. Variable domain in full (rest from reference TRBV5-6 and TRBJ2-7): DAGVTQSPTHLIKTRGQQVTLRCSPKSGHDTVSWYQQALGQGPQFIFQYYEEEERQRGNFPDRFSGHQFPNYSSELNVNALLLGDSALYLCASSPLTGTGGKQYFGPGTRLTVT.

The chain carries TRBV11-3 and TRBJ1-3; D is ambiguous. The germline gives CDR1 SGHNT, CDR2 YENEEA. The CDR3 spans 14 residues. V lost 1 base to trimming and J lost 3 bases, with 7 bases between them. Written as DNA, the CDR3 is TGTGCCAGCAGCTTAGGCGGCAGTGGAAACACCATATATTTT. It encodes CASSLGGSGNTIYF.

The chain joins TRBV24-1 to TRBJ2-5, with TRBD2 matching over 8 bases. Trimming cost V 0 bases and J 5 bases; bases outside gene matches: 10. The CDR3 consists of 17 residues. Germline V gene lookup returns CDR1 KGHDR and CDR2 SFDVKD. CDR3 sequence (DNA): TGTGCCACCAGTGATTTGCCACGGGGGGGGCGCGATGAGACCCAGTACTTC. It specifies CATSDLPRGGRDETQYF.

The chain uses TRBV11-1 and TRBJ2-1, with TRBD1 matching 7 bases. This CDR3 region has 18 residues. J lost 0 bases, V lost 0 bases, and 8 bases had no gene match. Germline assignment: CDR1 SGHAT and CDR2 FQDESV (reference sequence). CDR3 residues: CASSLAPGQASSYNEQFF. DNA for the CDR3: TGTGCCAGCAGCTTAGCTCCTGGACAGGCCAGCTCCTACAATGAGCAGTTCTTC. The whole variable domain, filled in from reference TRBV11-1 and TRBJ2-1, reads EAEVAQSPRYKITEKSQAVAFWCDPISGHATLYWYRQILGQGPELLVQFQDESVVDDSQLPKDRFSAERLKGVDSTLKIQPAELGDSAMYLCASSLAPGQASSYNEQFFGPGTRLTVL.

The chain couples TRBV6-6 to TRBJ2-2; D might be TRBD2 (7 bases). Trimming removed 8 bases at V and 3 bases at J, with 19 bases between. This CDR3 has 16 amino acids. Looked up from germline, CDR1 is MNHNY and CDR2 is SVGAGI (reference sequence). This CDR3 is CASLELGGPYTGELFF. In DNA, the CDR3 is TGTGCCAGCCTTGAACTGGGGGGGCCCTACACCGGGGAGCTGTTTTTT.

The chain combines TRBV4-2 with TRBJ2-1; the match to TRBD2 covers 8 bases. CDR3 size: 17 residues. With V trimmed by 3 bases and J by 10 bases, 17 bases remained unmatched. Germline values: CDR1 LGHNA, CDR2 YNFKEQ. CDR3 protein: CASSQDSGLGLILEQFF. Written as DNA, the CDR3 is TGTGCCAGCAGCCAGGACTCGGGACTAGGCCTAATTTTAGAGCAGTTCTTC.

The J gene is TRBJ1-2, the V gene TRBV4-1, with 12 bases fitting TRBD1. The CDR3 runs 16 residues. Per germline, CDR1 MGHRA and CDR2 YSYEKL. V was pared by 1 base and J by 5 bases, with 5 bases of the junction left unmatched. CDR3 amino acids: CASSQGGTGGFYGYTF. As DNA, the CDR3 is TGCGCCAGCAGCCAAGGCGGGACAGGGGGCTTTTATGGCTACACCTTC.